This T cell receptor (beta chain) stems from a study of a mutant IDH1 vaccine in newly diagnosed glioma. At the level of the study: Most patients had received both radiotherapy and temozolomide, the prior options being radiotherapy, temozolomide, or both. Study observations and caveats: No link was apparently found between pseudoprogression and changes in top peripheral T cell clonotypes. Of the patients, roughly 95% had vaccine-induced immune responses.

CDR1 LNHDA and CDR2 SQIVND come from the germline V gene (reference sequence). The CDR3 has 17 amino acids. Unmatched junction bases numbered 14, after V lost 5 bases and J lost 5 bases. The table came from immunoSEQ multiplex PCR; TCRdb's copy has only in-frame clones and leaves some out. The table shows about 77,000 clones, with about 85% occurring only once. A note on this clone: Its antigen is still unknown.

Time point reported: week 23, last vaccination. In every dose of vaccine, 300 ug of mutant IDH1 20-mer peptide was given alongside topical imiquimod. There were new WHO grade 3 or 4 astrocytomas in the donors, and these were IDH1-mutant and ATRX-lost. Sequenced here: PBMCs, sampled from a glioma patient whose treatment included an IDH1 peptide vaccine. This receptor was taken from a woman aged 45-60 years with glioma. The chain combines TRBV19 with TRBJ1-4; 7 nucleotides align to TRBD1. CDR3 sequence: CASSVRQSAGGNEKLFF. DNA for the CDR3: TGTGCCAGTAGTGTGAGACAGTCGGCAGGGGGGAATGAAAAACTGTTTTTT. Supplemented by reference TRBV19 and TRBJ1-4, the full variable domain reads DGGITQSPKYLFRKEGQNVTLSCEQNLNHDAMYWYRQDPGQGLRLIYYSQIVNDFQKGDIAEGYSVSREKKESFPLTVTSAQKNPTAFYLCASSVRQSAGGNEKLFFGSGTQLSVL.